A single sample gave rise to the 4 T cell receptor beta chains below, sequenced in a study of control samples from healthy donors and cancer patients. Method: immunoSEQ multiplex PCR; TCRdb's copy keeps in-frame clones and lacks some. In the table there are over 110,000 clones, 80% to 95% of which are singletons. Input material: blood. The source is a man younger than 45 in good health.

The J gene is TRBJ2-3, the V gene TRBV2, with 10 bases that match TRBD2. Germline CDR1 reads SNHLY; CDR2 reads FYNNEI. The length of the CDR3 is 20 residues. V dropped 4 bases and J dropped 1; count of bases not matched to a gene: 17. The CDR3 here is CASSGSAGTSAMRGTDTQYF. CDR3 in DNA: TGTGCCAGCAGTGGAAGTGCCGGGACTAGCGCCATGCGGGGCACAGATACGCAGTATTTT. Full variable domain (missing parts from reference TRBV2 and TRBJ2-3): EPEVTQTPSHQVTQMGQEVILRCVPISNHLYFYWYRQILGQKVEFLVSFYNNEISEKSEIFDDQFSVERPDGSNFTLKIRSTKLEDSAMYFCASSGSAGTSAMRGTDTQYFGPGTRLTVL.

This chain joins TRBV23-1 and TRBJ2-7; 9 bases are shared with TRBD1. TRBV23-1 carries the ORF label, with uncertain function. The CDR3 has 17 residues. V was clipped by 4 bases and J by 6 bases; unmatched bases: 16. The CDR3 reads CASSRTGTGKVMGEQYF. In DNA form, the CDR3 reads TGCGCCAGCAGTCGCACCGGGACAGGGAAGGTTATGGGCGAGCAGTACTTC.

This chain joins TRBV29-1 and TRBJ1-2; 8 nucleotides line up with TRBD1. Per germline, CDR1 SQVTM and CDR2 ANQGSEA. Trimming took 6 bases from V and 4 from J; bases not matched to a gene: 7. The CDR3 contains 13 residues. The CDR3 DNA sequence: TGCAGCGTGGACGGACAGGGTCCCTATGGCTACACCTTC. Residues: CSVDGQGPYGYTF.

This chain joins TRBV23-1 and TRBJ2-3, with a possible D match to TRBD2 (6 bases). TRBV23-1 is placed among ORFs of uncertain function. The CDR3 is 17 amino acids. Trimming took off 4 bases at V and 1 base at J, with 18 bases between the two ends. CDR3 in DNA: TGCGCCAGCAGTCGACTTATAACTAGCAGACGCACAGATACGCAGTATTTT. Translated: CASSRLITSRRTDTQYF.